This entry concerns a single T cell receptor (beta chain). This record comes from a study of blood T cell repertoires in COVID-19. The CDR3 consists of 15 residues. Trimming removed 2 bases at V and 1 base at J, with 9 bases between. The germline gives CDR1 MNHEY, CDR2 SVGAGI. Measured with immunoSEQ multiplex PCR; TCRdb has only the in-frame clones, and not every one. The sample has 100,000 to 150,000 clones; roughly 80% are singletons. V usage is TRBV6-5 and J usage is TRBJ1-5, with D possibly being TRBD1 (5 bases). Sequences were obtained from peripheral blood. This receptor was taken from a man aged 50 or older with acute or convalescent COVID-19. The CDR3 loop reads CASSYLGHSNQPQHF. CDR3 nucleotides: TGTGCCAGCAGTTACCTTGGACACAGCAATCAGCCCCAGCATTTT.